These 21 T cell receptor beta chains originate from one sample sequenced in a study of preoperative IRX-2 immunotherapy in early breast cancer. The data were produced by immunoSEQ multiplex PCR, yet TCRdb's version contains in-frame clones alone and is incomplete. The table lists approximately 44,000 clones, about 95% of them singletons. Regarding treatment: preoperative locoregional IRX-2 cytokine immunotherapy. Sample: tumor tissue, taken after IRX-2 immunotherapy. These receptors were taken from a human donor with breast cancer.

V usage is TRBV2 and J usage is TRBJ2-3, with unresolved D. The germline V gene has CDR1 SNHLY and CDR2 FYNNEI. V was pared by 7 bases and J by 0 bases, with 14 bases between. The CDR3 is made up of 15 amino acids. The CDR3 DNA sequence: TGTGCCAGCATCCAGGAGTTATCTAGCACAGATACGCAGTATTTT. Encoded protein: CASIQELSSTDTQYF. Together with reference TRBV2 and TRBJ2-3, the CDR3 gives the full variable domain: EPEVTQTPSHQVTQMGQEVILRCVPISNHLYFYWYRQILGQKVEFLVSFYNNEISEKSEIFDDQFSVERPDGSNFTLKIRSTKLEDSAMYFCASIQELSSTDTQYFGPGTRLTVL.

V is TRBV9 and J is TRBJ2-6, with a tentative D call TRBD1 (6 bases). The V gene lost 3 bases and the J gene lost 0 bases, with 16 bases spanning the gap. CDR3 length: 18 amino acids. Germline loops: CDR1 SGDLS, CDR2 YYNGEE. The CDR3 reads CASSAAPQGPSGANVLTF. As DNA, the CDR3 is TGTGCCAGCAGCGCTGCACCACAGGGACCCTCTGGGGCCAACGTCCTGACTTTC.

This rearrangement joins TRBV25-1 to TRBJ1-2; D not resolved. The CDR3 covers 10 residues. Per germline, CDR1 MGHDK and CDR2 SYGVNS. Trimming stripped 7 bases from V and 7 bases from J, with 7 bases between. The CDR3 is CASNEGGYTF. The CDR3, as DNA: TGTGCCAGCAACGAGGGTGGCTACACCTTC.

CDR3 sequence reads: CASSMGQVSNQPQHF. The CDR3 DNA is TGTGCCAGCAGCATGGGACAGGTTAGCAATCAGCCCCAGCATTTT. The rearrangement uses TRBV5-8 and TRBJ1-5, with 8 bases identical to TRBD1. CDR3 length equals 15 residues. The trim removed 4 bases at V and 0 bases at J, leaving 3 bases unmatched. Germline V lookup: CDR1 SGHTS, CDR2 YDEGEE.

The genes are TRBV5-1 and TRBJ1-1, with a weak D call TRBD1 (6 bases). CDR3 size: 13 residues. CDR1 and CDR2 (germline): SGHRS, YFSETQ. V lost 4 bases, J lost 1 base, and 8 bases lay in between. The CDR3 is CASSETGNTEAFF. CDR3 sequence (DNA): TGCGCCAGCAGCGAGACAGGGAACACTGAAGCTTTCTTT.

The CDR3 here is CASSIDVVIGQPQHF. The CDR3 DNA sequence: TGTGCCAGTAGTATAGATGTGGTTATCGGTCAGCCCCAGCATTTT. The rearrangement uses TRBV19 and TRBJ1-5; D unclear. CDR1 LNHDA and CDR2 SQIVND come from the germline V gene (reference sequence). The CDR3 totals 15 residues. Trimming left V 0 bases short and J 6 bases short, with 12 bases between.

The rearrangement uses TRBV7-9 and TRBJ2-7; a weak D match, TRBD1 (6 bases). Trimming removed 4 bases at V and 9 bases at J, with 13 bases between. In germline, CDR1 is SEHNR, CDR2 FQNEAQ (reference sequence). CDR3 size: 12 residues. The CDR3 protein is CASSSHDRRQYF. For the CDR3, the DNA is TGTGCCAGCAGCTCACATGACAGGAGGCAGTACTTC. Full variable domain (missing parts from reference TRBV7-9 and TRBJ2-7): DTGVSQNPRHKITKRGQNVTFRCDPISEHNRLYWYRQTLGQGPEFLTYFQNEAQLEKSRLLSDRFSAERPKGSFSTLEIQRTEQGDSAMYLCASSSHDRRQYFGPGTRLTVT.

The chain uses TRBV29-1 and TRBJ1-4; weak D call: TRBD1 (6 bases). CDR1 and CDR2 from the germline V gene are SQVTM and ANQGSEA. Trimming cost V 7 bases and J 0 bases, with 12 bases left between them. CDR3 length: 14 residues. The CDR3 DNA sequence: TGCAGCGCCCGTGGACAGTCAACTAATGAAAAACTGTTTTTT. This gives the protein CSARGQSTNEKLFF.

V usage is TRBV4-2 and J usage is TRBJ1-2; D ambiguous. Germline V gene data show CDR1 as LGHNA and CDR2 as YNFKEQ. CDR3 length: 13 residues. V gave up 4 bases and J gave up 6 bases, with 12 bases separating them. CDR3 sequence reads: CASSLGGLDGYTF. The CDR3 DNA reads TGTGCCAGCAGCCTAGGCGGTCTGGATGGCTACACCTTC.

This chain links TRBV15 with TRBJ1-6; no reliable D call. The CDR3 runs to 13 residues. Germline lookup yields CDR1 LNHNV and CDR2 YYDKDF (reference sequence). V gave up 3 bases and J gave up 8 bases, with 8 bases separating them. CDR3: CATSSGDYSPLHF. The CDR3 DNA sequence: TGTGCCACCAGCAGTGGGGATTATTCACCCCTCCACTTT.

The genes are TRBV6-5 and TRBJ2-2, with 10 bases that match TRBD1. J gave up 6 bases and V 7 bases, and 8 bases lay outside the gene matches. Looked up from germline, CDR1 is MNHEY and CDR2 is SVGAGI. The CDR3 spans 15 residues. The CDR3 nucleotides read TGTGCCAGCAAGTCCGGGACAGGGGTGCCCGGGGAGCTGTTTTTT. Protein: CASKSGTGVPGELFF.

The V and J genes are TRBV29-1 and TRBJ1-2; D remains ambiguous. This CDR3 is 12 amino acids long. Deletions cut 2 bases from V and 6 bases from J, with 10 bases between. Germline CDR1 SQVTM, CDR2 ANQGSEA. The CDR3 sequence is CSVEWALDGYTF. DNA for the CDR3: TGCAGCGTTGAATGGGCATTGGATGGCTACACCTTC.

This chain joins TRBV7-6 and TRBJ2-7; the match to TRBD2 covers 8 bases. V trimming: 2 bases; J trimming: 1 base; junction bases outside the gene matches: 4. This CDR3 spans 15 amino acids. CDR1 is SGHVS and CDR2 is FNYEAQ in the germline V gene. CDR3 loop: CASSLSGGWSYEQYF. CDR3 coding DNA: TGTGCCAGCAGCTTATCGGGAGGGTGGTCCTACGAGCAGTACTTC.

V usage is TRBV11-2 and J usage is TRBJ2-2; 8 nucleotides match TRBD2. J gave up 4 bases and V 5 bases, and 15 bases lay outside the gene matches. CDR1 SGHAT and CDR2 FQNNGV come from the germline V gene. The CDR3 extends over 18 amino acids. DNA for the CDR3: TGTGCCAGCAGCCCTCCCCCGGGCGGGGGGCACCTCACCGGGGAGCTGTTTTTT. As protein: CASSPPPGGGHLTGELFF.

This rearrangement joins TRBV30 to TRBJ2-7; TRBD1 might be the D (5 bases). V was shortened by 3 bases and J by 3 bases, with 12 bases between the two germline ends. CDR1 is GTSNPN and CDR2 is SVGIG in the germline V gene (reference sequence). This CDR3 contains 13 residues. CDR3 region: CAWSEGALYEQYF. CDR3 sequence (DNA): TGTGCCTGGAGCGAAGGGGCCCTCTACGAGCAGTACTTC.

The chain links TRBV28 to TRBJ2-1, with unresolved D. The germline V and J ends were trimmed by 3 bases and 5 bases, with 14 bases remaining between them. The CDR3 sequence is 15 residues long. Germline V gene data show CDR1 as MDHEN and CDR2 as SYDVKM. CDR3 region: CASSFSPRGHNEQFF. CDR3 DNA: TGTGCCAGCAGTTTCAGTCCCCGAGGCCACAATGAGCAGTTCTTC.

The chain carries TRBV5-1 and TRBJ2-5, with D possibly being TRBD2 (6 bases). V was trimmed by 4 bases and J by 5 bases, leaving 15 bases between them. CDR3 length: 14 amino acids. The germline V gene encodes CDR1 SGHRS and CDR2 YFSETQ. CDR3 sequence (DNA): TGCGCCAGCAGCCCAGGAGGGAATCCGGAGACCCAGTACTTC. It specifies CASSPGGNPETQYF. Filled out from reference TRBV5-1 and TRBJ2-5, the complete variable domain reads KAGVTQTPRYLIKTRGQQVTLSCSPISGHRSVSWYQQTPGQGLQFLFEYFSETQRNKGNFPGRFSGRQFSNSRSEMNVSTLELGDSALYLCASSPGGNPETQYFGPGTRLLVL.

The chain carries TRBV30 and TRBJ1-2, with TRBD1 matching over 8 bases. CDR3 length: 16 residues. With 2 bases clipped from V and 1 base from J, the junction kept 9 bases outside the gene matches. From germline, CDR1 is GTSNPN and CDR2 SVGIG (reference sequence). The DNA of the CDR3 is TGTGCCTGGAGTAGGACGGGACAGGAGATTAACTATGGCTACACCTTC. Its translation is CAWSRTGQEINYGYTF.

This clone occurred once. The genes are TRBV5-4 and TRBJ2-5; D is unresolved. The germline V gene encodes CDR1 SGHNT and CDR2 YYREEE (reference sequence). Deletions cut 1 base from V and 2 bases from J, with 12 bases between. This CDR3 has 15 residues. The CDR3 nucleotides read TGTGCCAGCAGCTTGCGTGGATTGGGGCAAGAGACCCAGTACTTC. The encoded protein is CASSLRGLGQETQYF.

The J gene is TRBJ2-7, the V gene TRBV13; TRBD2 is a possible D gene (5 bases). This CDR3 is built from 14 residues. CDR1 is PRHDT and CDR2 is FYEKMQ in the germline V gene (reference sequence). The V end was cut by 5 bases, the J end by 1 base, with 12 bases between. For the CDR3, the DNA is TGTGCCAGCAGCCCAACGACGGGGTCCTACGAGCAGTACTTC. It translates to CASSPTTGSYEQYF.

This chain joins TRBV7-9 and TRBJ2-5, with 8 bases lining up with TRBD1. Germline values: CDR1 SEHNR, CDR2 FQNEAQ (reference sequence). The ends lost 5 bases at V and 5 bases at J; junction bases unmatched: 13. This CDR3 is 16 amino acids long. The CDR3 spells CASSPKTGTGGETQYF. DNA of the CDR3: TGTGCCAGCAGCCCGAAGACCGGGACAGGTGGGGAGACCCAGTACTTC.